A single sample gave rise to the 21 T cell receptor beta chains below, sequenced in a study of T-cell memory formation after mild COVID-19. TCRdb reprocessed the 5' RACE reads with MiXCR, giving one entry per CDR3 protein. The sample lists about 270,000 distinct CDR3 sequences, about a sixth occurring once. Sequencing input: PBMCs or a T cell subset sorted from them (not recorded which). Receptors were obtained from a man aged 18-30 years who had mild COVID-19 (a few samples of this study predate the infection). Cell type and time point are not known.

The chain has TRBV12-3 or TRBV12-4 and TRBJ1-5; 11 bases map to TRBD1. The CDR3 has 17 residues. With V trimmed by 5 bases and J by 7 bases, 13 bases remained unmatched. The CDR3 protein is CASSARTGGTLLQPQHF. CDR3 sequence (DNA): TGTGCCAGCAGTGCCCGGACAGGGGGCACGTTATTGCAGCCCCAGCATTTT.

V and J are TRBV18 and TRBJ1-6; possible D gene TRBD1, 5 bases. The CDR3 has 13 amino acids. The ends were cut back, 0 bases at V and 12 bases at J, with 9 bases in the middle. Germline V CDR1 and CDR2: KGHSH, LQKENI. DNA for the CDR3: TGTGCCAGCTCACCACCCCAGGGCAGACCCCTCCACTTT. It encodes CASSPPQGRPLHF.

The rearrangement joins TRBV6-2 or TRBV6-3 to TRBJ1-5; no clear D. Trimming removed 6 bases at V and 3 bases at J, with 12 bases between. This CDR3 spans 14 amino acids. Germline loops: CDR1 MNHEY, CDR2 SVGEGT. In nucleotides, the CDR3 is TGTGCCAGCAGCGCGGACGGGTACAATCAGCCCCAGCATTTT. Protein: CASSADGYNQPQHF.

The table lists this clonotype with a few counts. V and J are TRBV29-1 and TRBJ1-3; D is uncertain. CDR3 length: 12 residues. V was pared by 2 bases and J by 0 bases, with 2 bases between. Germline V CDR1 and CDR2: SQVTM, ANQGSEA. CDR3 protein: CSVESSGNTIYF. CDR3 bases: TGCAGCGTTGAATCCTCTGGAAACACCATATATTTT.

CDR3 sequence: CASSLGQGARNSPLHF. The CDR3 region has the DNA TGTGCCAGCAGCTTAGGGCAGGGGGCGCGGAATTCACCCCTCCACTTT. This rearrangement joins TRBV7-2 to TRBJ1-6; 8 bases match TRBD1. Germline CDR1 reads SGHTA; CDR2 reads FQGNSA. V shed 1 base, J shed 7 bases, and the junction held 6 bases outside the gene matches. The CDR3 is 16 amino acids.

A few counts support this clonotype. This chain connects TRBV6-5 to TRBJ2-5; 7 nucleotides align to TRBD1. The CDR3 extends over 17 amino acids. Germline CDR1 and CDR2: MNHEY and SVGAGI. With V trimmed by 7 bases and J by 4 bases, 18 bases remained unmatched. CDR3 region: CASTGGDRQGVAETQYF. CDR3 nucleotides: TGTGCCAGCACAGGTGGGGACCGACAGGGCGTGGCAGAGACCCAGTACTTC.

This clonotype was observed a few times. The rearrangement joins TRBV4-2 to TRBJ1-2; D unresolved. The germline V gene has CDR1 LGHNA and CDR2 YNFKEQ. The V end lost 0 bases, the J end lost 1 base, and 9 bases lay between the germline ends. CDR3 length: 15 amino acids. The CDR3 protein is CASSQDPLINYGYTF. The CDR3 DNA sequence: TGTGCCAGCAGCCAAGATCCCCTGATTAACTATGGCTACACCTTC.

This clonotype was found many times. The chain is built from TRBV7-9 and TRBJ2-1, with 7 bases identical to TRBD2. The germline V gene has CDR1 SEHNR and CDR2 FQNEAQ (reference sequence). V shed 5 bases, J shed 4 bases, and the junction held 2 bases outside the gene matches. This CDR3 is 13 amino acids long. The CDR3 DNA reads TGTGCCAGCAGCCCCGGGAGGTACAATGAGCAGTTCTTC. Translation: CASSPGRYNEQFF.

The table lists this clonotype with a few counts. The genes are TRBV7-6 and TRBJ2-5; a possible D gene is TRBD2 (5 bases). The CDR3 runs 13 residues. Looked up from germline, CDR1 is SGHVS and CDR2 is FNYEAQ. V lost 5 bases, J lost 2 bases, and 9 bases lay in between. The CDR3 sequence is CASSGRGQETQYF. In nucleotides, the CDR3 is TGTGCCAGCAGCGGGCGCGGGCAAGAGACCCAGTACTTC.

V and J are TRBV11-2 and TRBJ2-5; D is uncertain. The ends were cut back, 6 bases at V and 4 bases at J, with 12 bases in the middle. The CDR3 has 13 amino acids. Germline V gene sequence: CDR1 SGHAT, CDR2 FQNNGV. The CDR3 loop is CASRSSPGETQYF. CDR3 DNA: TGTGCCAGCAGATCCTCACCAGGAGAGACCCAGTACTTC.

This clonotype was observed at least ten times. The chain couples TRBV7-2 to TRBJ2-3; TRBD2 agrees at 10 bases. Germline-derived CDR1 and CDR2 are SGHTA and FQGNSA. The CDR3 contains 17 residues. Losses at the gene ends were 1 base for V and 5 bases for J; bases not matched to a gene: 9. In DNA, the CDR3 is TGTGCCAGCAGCTTAGGCATAAGCGGGGGGGCCGTAGATACGCAGTATTTT. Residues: CASSLGISGGAVDTQYF.

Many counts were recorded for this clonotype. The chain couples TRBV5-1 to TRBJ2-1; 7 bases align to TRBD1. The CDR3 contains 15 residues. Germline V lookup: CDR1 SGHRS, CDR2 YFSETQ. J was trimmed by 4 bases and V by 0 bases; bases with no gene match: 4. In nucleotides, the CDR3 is TGCGCCAGCAGCTTGGGACAGGGCCAATACAATGAGCAGTTCTTC. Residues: CASSLGQGQYNEQFF.

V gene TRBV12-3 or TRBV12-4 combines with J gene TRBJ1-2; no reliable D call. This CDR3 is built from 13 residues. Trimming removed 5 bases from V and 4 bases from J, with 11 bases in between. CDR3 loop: CASSHTETYGYTF. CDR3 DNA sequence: TGTGCCAGCAGTCATACAGAGACCTATGGCTACACCTTC.

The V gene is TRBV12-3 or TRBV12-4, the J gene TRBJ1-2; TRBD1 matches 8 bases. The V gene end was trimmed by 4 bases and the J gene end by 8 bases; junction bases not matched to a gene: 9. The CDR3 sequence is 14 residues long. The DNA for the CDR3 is TGTGCCAGCAGTTCCGGACAGGGTGTTTGCGGCTACACCTTC. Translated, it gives CASSSGQGVCGYTF.

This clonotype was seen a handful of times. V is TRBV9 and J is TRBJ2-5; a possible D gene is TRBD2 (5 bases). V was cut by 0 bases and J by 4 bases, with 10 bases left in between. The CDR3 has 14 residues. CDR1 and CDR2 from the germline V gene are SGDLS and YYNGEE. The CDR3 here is CASSVAASLETQYF. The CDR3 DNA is TGTGCCAGCAGCGTAGCGGCTAGCTTAGAGACCCAGTACTTC.

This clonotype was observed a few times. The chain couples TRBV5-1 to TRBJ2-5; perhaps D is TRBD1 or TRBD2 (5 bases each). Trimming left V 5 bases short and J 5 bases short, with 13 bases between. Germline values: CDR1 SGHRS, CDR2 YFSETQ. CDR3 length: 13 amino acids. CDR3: CASRSSGAETQYF. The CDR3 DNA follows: TGCGCCAGCAGAAGTTCCGGGGCCGAGACCCAGTACTTC. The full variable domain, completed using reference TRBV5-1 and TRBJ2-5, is KAGVTQTPRYLIKTRGQQVTLSCSPISGHRSVSWYQQTPGQGLQFLFEYFSETQRNKGNFPGRFSGRQFSNSRSEMNVSTLELGDSALYLCASRSSGAETQYFGPGTRLLVL.

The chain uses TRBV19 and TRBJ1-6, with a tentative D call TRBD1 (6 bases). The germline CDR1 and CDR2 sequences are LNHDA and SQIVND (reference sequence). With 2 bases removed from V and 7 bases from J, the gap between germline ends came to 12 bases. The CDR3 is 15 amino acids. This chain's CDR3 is CASSIRWGANSPLHF. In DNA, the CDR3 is TGTGCCAGTAGTATACGTTGGGGGGCCAATTCACCCCTCCACTTT. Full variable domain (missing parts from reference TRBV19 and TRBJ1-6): DGGITQSPKYLFRKEGQNVTLSCEQNLNHDAMYWYRQDPGQGLRLIYYSQIVNDFQKGDIAEGYSVSREKKESFPLTVTSAQKNPTAFYLCASSIRWGANSPLHFGNGTRLTVT.

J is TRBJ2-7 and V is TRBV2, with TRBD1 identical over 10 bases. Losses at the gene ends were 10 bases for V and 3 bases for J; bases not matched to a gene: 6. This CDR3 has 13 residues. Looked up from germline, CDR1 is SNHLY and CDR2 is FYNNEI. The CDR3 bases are TGTGCCACCGTATGGACAGGGGGCTACGAGCAGTACGTC. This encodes CATVWTGGYEQYV.

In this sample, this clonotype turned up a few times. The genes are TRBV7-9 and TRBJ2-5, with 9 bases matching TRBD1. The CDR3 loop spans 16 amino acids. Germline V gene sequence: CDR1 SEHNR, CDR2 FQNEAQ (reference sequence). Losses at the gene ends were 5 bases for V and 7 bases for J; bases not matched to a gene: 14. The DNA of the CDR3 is TGTGCCAGCAGCGCGTCCGCTTACAGGGGGCGTAGGACCCAGTACTTC. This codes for CASSASAYRGRRTQYF.

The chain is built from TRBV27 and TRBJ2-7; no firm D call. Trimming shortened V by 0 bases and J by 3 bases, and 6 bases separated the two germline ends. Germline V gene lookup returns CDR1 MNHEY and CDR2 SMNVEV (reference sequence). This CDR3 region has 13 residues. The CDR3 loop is CASSLSADYEQYV. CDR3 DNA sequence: TGTGCCAGCAGTTTATCTGCCGACTACGAGCAGTACGTC.

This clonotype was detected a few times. The CDR3 here is CASSQDRAVPAQYF. For the CDR3, the DNA is TGCGCCAGCAGCCAAGACAGGGCCGTCCCGGCCCAGTACTTC. The rearrangement links TRBV4-3 to TRBJ2-5; tentatively, D is TRBD1 (5 bases). This CDR3 has 14 amino acids. Trimming pared 0 bases from V and 9 bases from J, leaving 14 bases between. Per the germline V gene, CDR1 is LGHNA and CDR2 is YSLEER.